Shown below are 5 T cell receptor beta chains from a single sample sequenced in a study of blood T cell repertoires in COVID-19. Sequenced by immunoSEQ multiplex PCR; TCRdb stores in-frame clones only, minus some. The sample has 110,000 to 150,000 clones; approximately 80% are singletons. The sample consisted of peripheral blood. These TCRs come from a human donor in a cohort sampled during active COVID-19.

The genes are TRBV5-1 and TRBJ1-1; 8 bases align to TRBD1. The CDR3 spans 15 residues. Germline values: CDR1 SGHRS, CDR2 YFSETQ. Germline trimming cut 4 bases from V and 2 bases from J; bases unmatched to any gene: 7. This chain's CDR3 is CASSRKDRVNTEAFF. The CDR3 DNA follows: TGCGCCAGCAGCCGGAAGGACAGGGTAAACACTGAAGCTTTCTTT.

The chain combines TRBV7-3 with TRBJ2-3; tentatively, D is TRBD1 (6 bases). CDR1 and CDR2 (germline): SGHTA, FQGTGA. The CDR3 contains 14 residues. Trimming pared 5 bases from V and 4 bases from J, leaving 13 bases between. This chain's CDR3 is CASSLATGPDTQYF. The CDR3 region has the DNA TGTGCCAGCAGCCTTGCGACAGGCCCAGATACGCAGTATTTT. Full variable domain (outside the CDR3, taken from reference TRBV7-3 and TRBJ2-3): GAGVSQTPSNKVTEKGKYVELRCDPISGHTALYWYRQSLGQGPEFLIYFQGTGAADDSGLPNDRFFAVRPEGSVSTLKIQRTERGDSAVYLCASSLATGPDTQYFGPGTRLTVL.

This sequence joins TRBV4-1 and TRBJ1-3, with 8 bases that match TRBD1. Germline trimming cut 1 base from V and 1 base from J; bases unmatched to any gene: 9. The CDR3 is 18 amino acids. Germline loops: CDR1 MGHRA, CDR2 YSYEKL. For the CDR3, the DNA is TGCGCCAGCAGCCAAGGGCTGGCCAGGGGGCAATCTGGAAACACCATATATTTT. This translates into CASSQGLARGQSGNTIYF.

The J gene is TRBJ2-3, the V gene TRBV5-4; 10 bases are shared with TRBD2. V was pared by 1 base and J by 8 bases, with 4 bases of the junction left unmatched. The CDR3 is 14 residues long. CDR1 SGHNT and CDR2 YYREEE come from the germline V gene (reference sequence). CDR3 sequence reads: CASSLTSGVPTQYF. Here the CDR3 DNA reads TGTGCCAGCAGCTTGACTAGCGGGGTTCCTACGCAGTATTTT.

The gene calls are TRBV25-1 and TRBJ2-7; 8 bases fit TRBD1. The CDR3 has 13 residues. Losses at the gene ends were 7 bases for V and 6 bases for J; bases not matched to a gene: 8. The V gene's germline CDR1 is MGHDK and CDR2 SYGVNS. The CDR3 reads CASIRTGSREQYF. The CDR3 DNA follows: TGTGCCAGCATCAGGACAGGGTCACGCGAGCAGTACTTC.